Presented here are 27 T cell receptor beta chains from one specimen sequenced in a study of T cell responses to AZD1222 COVID-19 vaccine. The table came from immunoSEQ multiplex PCR; TCRdb's copy has only in-frame clones and leaves some out. This sample has about 150,000 clones, with 80% to 95% found just once. Here the sequenced sample was peripheral blood, taken 28 days after the second AZD1222 dose. The receptors shown here come from an adult who received the AZD1222 COVID-19 vaccine.

The genes are TRBV27 and TRBJ1-5, with 11 positions matching TRBD1. The germline CDR1 and CDR2 sequences are MNHEY and SMNVEV (reference sequence). J gave up 9 bases and V 8 bases, and 12 bases lay outside the gene matches. The CDR3 runs to 15 residues. In DNA form, the CDR3 reads TGTGCCAGCGGTACCCTCGGGACAGGGGGAACGCCCCAGCATTTT. Its translation is CASGTLGTGGTPQHF.

The V gene is TRBV14, the J gene TRBJ1-4; D is uncertain. V was clipped by 0 bases and J by 2 bases, with 25 bases between them. From germline, CDR1 is SGHDN and CDR2 FVKESK. This CDR3 contains 21 residues. The CDR3 loop reads CASSQEILLSRLPVTNEKLFF. The DNA for the CDR3 is TGTGCCAGCAGCCAAGAGATTCTGTTAAGCAGGCTCCCCGTTACTAATGAAAAACTGTTTTTT.

V usage is TRBV30 and J usage is TRBJ1-5, with 7 bases matching TRBD1. CDR1 is GTSNPN, CDR2 SVGIG, per germline (reference sequence). The length of the CDR3 is 14 residues. The ends lost 3 bases at V and 6 bases at J; junction bases unmatched: 8. The CDR3 reads CAWRGRGQGQPQHF. The CDR3 nucleotides read TGTGCCTGGAGGGGAAGGGGGCAAGGTCAGCCCCAGCATTTT.

The chain employs TRBV11-2 and TRBJ1-2; D call uncertain. CDR3 length: 16 residues. Trimming took 4 bases from V and 7 from J, leaving 22 bases between them. Germline V gene sequence: CDR1 SGHAT, CDR2 FQNNGV. CDR3 nucleotides: TGTGCCAGCAGCTCGACTCGACACGACCTTAAAGGTGGCTACACCTTC. The encoded protein is CASSSTRHDLKGGYTF.

This chain links TRBV6-4 with TRBJ2-2; TRBD2 is a possible D gene (5 bases). The CDR3 runs 12 residues. The V gene's germline CDR1 is MRHNA and CDR2 SNTAGT. V was pared by 7 bases and J by 7 bases, with 10 bases between. The CDR3 bases are TGTGCCAGCACCCCTGCGGGCGGGGAGCTGTTTTTT. Residues: CASTPAGGELFF.

The chain links TRBV14 to TRBJ2-5; TRBD2 matches 10 bases. The CDR3 spans 16 residues. V shed 6 bases, J shed 1 base, and the junction held 8 bases outside the gene matches. Germline V gene sequence: CDR1 SGHDN, CDR2 FVKESK. The CDR3 sequence is CASRGQTSGFQETQYF. CDR3 sequence (DNA): TGTGCCAGCAGAGGCCAGACTAGCGGGTTCCAAGAGACCCAGTACTTC.

V usage is TRBV28 and J usage is TRBJ1-2, with TRBD1 identical over 9 bases. The J segment lost 5 bases and the V segment lost 1 base, leaving 14 bases of the junction unmatched. CDR3 length equals 18 residues. Per germline, CDR1 MDHEN and CDR2 SYDVKM. The CDR3 DNA follows: TGTGCCAGCAGTTTATACCCGCAACGGACAGGGGAGGGGTATGGCTACACCTTC. Translated, it gives CASSLYPQRTGEGYGYTF.

This sequence joins TRBV5-1 and TRBJ1-2; D is possibly TRBD1 (6 bases). Germline V gives CDR1 SGHRS, CDR2 YFSETQ. V gave up 0 bases and J gave up 5 bases, with 14 bases separating them. This CDR3 is built from 15 residues. CDR3 region: CASSLVGTPTYGYTF. As DNA, the CDR3 is TGCGCCAGCAGCTTGGTAGGGACACCCACATATGGCTACACCTTC.

This sequence joins TRBV28 and TRBJ1-1; tentative D call: TRBD1 (5 bases). The CDR3 is made up of 15 amino acids. From germline, CDR1 is MDHEN and CDR2 SYDVKM. Trimming pared 1 base from V and 5 bases from J, leaving 14 bases between. The CDR3 nucleotides read TGTGCCAGCAGTTTATCGGTCAGGGTCAGGACTGAAGCTTTCTTT. Translation: CASSLSVRVRTEAFF.

The chain joins TRBV2 to TRBJ1-5; weak D call: TRBD1 (6 bases). Germline V CDR1 and CDR2: SNHLY, FYNNEI. The CDR3 spans 15 residues. Trimming cost V 8 bases and J 1 base, with 15 bases left between them. The DNA for the CDR3 is TGTGCCAGCGGGGGAACAGGGCACAGCAATCAGCCCCAGCATTTT. Translating it yields CASGGTGHSNQPQHF.

The sample holds one count of this clone. CDR3 bases: TGCGCCAGCAGTCAATCAGACCCTTTTGCTTATAGCAATCAGCCCCAGCATTTT. It specifies CASSQSDPFAYSNQPQHF. This chain joins TRBV23-1 and TRBJ1-5; D is uncertain. TRBV23-1 is known as an ORF, though its function is uncertain. The CDR3 extends over 18 amino acids. V was cut by 0 bases and J by 0 bases, with 15 bases left in between.

The chain carries TRBV4-2 and TRBJ2-7; D is unclear. The CDR3 has 14 residues. V gave up 4 bases and J gave up 0 bases, with 10 bases separating them. The germline gives CDR1 LGHNA, CDR2 YNFKEQ. Written as DNA, the CDR3 is TGTGCCAGCAGCCTGAGACTTAACTCCTACGAGCAGTACTTC. Translation gives CASSLRLNSYEQYF.

This sequence joins TRBV6-5 and TRBJ2-4, with 7 bases matching TRBD2. The J segment lost 4 bases and the V segment lost 0 bases, leaving 6 bases of the junction unmatched. The CDR3 is 16 amino acids. Germline V gene lookup returns CDR1 MNHEY and CDR2 SVGAGI. The CDR3 here is CASSYSPSGVKNIQYF. Written as DNA, the CDR3 is TGTGCCAGCAGTTACTCACCTAGCGGAGTTAAAAACATTCAGTACTTC.

The DNA of the CDR3 is TGTGCCAGTTACGGGACTAGCGGGAGAACTTCCTACAATGAGCAGTTCTTC. It is translated as CASYGTSGRTSYNEQFF. The rearrangement joins TRBV19 to TRBJ2-1, with 14 bases that match TRBD2. The germline gives CDR1 LNHDA, CDR2 SQIVND (reference sequence). The CDR3 runs to 17 residues. V lost 8 bases to trimming and J lost 1 base; unmatched junction nucleotides: 7.

The chain recombines TRBV2 with TRBJ1-5, with D tentatively TRBD1 (5 bases). This CDR3 has 17 residues. Germline CDR1 reads SNHLY; CDR2 reads FYNNEI. V was pared by 5 bases and J by 1 base, with 18 bases between. The CDR3 here is CASSWMDTPLSNQPQHF. The CDR3 DNA is TGTGCCAGCAGTTGGATGGACACCCCCTTGAGCAATCAGCCCCAGCATTTT.

This sequence joins TRBV5-1 and TRBJ2-3; D might be TRBD1 (5 bases). CDR3 length equals 14 residues. Trimming cost V 4 bases and J 6 bases, with 15 bases left between them. Per the germline V gene, CDR1 is SGHRS and CDR2 is YFSETQ. The CDR3 sequence is CASSAGTGFDTQYF. The CDR3, as DNA: TGCGCCAGCAGCGCCGGAACAGGTTTTGATACGCAGTATTTT.

The rearrangement links TRBV28 to TRBJ2-3; 8 bases map to TRBD2. V trimming: 5 bases; J trimming: 4 bases; junction bases outside the gene matches: 8. Germline V gene lookup returns CDR1 MDHEN and CDR2 SYDVKM. This CDR3 has 15 residues. The CDR3 DNA sequence: TGTGCCAGCAGTGGGACTAGTGGGGGGGCAGATACGCAGTATTTT. Translated, it gives CASSGTSGGADTQYF.

This chain joins TRBV18 and TRBJ1-5; no firm D call. This CDR3 region has 14 residues. Trimming removed 3 bases from V and 3 bases from J, with 9 bases in between. In germline, CDR1 is KGHSH, CDR2 LQKENI. CDR3 protein: CASSPAGNNQPQHF. The CDR3 DNA reads TGTGCCAGCTCACCCGCGGGGAACAATCAGCCCCAGCATTTT.

V usage is TRBV5-1 and J usage is TRBJ2-3; 9 nucleotides line up with TRBD2. V lost 1 base, J lost 3 bases, and 12 bases stayed unmatched. Germline CDR1 is SGHRS and CDR2 is YFSETQ. CDR3 length: 18 residues. CDR3 amino acids: CASSLTWREGLGTDTQYF. CDR3 nucleotide sequence: TGCGCCAGCAGCTTGACGTGGCGGGAGGGCCTGGGTACAGATACGCAGTATTTT.

The CDR3 loop is CASKPSGAGGPPEQYF. The CDR3 coding sequence is TGTGCCAGCAAGCCCAGCGGAGCGGGAGGGCCCCCCGAGCAGTACTTC. This chain joins TRBV5-4 and TRBJ2-7; 10 bases match TRBD2. Per germline, CDR1 SGHNT and CDR2 YYREEE (reference sequence). Trimming at V came to 6 bases and at J to 6 bases, leaving 15 bases not matched to a gene. The CDR3 sequence is 16 residues long.

CDR3 DNA sequence: TGTGCCAGCAGTGGGGACAGGGAATTGTCGTCGGATACGCAGTATTTT. It encodes CASSGDRELSSDTQYF. V is TRBV27 and J is TRBJ2-3; TRBD1 matches at 9 bases. Germline trimming cut 5 bases from V and 6 bases from J; bases unmatched to any gene: 12. The germline V gene has CDR1 MNHEY and CDR2 SMNVEV (reference sequence). This CDR3 region has 16 residues.

The CDR3 is CASSFRIDGGHEKLFF. Written as DNA, the CDR3 is TGTGCCAGCAGTTTCAGGATTGACGGGGGGCATGAAAAACTGTTTTTT. The chain couples TRBV6-2 or TRBV6-3 to TRBJ1-4; D might be TRBD1 (6 bases). This CDR3 spans 16 amino acids. CDR1 is MNHEY and CDR2 is SVGEGT in the germline V gene. The ends were cut back, 4 bases at V and 6 bases at J, with 18 bases in the middle.

The V gene is TRBV5-4, the J gene TRBJ2-7; 9 nucleotides line up with TRBD1. In germline, CDR1 is SGHNT, CDR2 YYREEE (reference sequence). CDR3 length equals 15 residues. The junction had 7 bases not matched to a gene; V was cut back by 4 bases and J by 2 bases. The CDR3 spells CASSRDRGIAYEQYF. For the CDR3, the DNA is TGTGCCAGCAGCCGAGACAGGGGGATCGCCTACGAGCAGTACTTC.

The rearrangement uses TRBV5-6 and TRBJ2-7, with 9 nucleotides matching TRBD2. In germline, CDR1 is SGHDT, CDR2 YYEEEE. The V segment lost 3 bases and the J segment 4 bases; nucleotides outside the gene matches: 8. This CDR3 has 15 residues. The DNA for the CDR3 is TGTGCCAGCAGCTCCTATATGACTAGCGGTTACGAGCAGTACTTC. Translating it yields CASSSYMTSGYEQYF.

J is TRBJ1-1 and V is TRBV7-9; tentative D call: TRBD1 (6 bases). The CDR3 has 15 residues. The V and J ends lost 1 base and 1 base respectively, with 10 bases between them. Per germline, CDR1 SEHNR and CDR2 FQNEAQ (reference sequence). The CDR3: CASSLVLGANTEAFF. The DNA of the CDR3 is TGTGCCAGCAGCTTAGTTTTGGGGGCGAACACTGAAGCTTTCTTT.

The genes are TRBV27 and TRBJ1-4; D not resolved. Deletions cut 3 bases from V and 8 bases from J, with 10 bases between. The CDR3 has 13 residues. The germline gives CDR1 MNHEY, CDR2 SMNVEV (reference sequence). CDR3 DNA: TGTGCCAGCAGTTTCGGGGTTGGAGAAAAACTGTTTTTT. It encodes CASSFGVGEKLFF. Looking up the rest from reference TRBV27 and TRBJ1-4 gives the full variable domain: EAQVTQNPRYLITVTGKKLTVTCSQNMNHEYMSWYRQDPGLGLRQIYYSMNVEVTDKGDVPEGYKVSRKEKRNFPLILESPSPNQTSLYFCASSFGVGEKLFFGSGTQLSVL.

This chain links TRBV6-4 with TRBJ1-1; 11 bases are a match to TRBD1. CDR3 length equals 14 residues. The germline CDR1 and CDR2 sequences are MRHNA and SNTAGT. The V gene end was trimmed by 6 bases and the J gene end by 4 bases; junction bases not matched to a gene: 4. CDR3 nucleotide sequence: TGTGCCAGCAGCCAGGGACAGGGGGGCACTGAAGCTTTCTTT. It encodes CASSQGQGGTEAFF.